This T cell receptor beta chain is from a study of early T cells in non-severe SARS-CoV-2 infection. For the study at large: Sequencing was performed on bulk RNA from unsorted whole blood, leaving chains unpaired.

Attachment of unique molecular identifiers was made to individual cDNA molecules. A single record per CDR3 protein comes from TCRdb applying MiXCR to the 5' RACE reads. The sample has 30,000 to 35,000 distinct CDR3 sequences, roughly 5% seen once. V shed 3 bases and J shed 4 bases, with 13 bases lying between them. The V gene's germline CDR1 is SGHNT and CDR2 YYREEE (reference sequence). The CDR3 loop spans 14 amino acids. The sample consisted of whole blood. The chain carries TRBV5-4 and TRBJ2-5; D gene ambiguous. This clonotype originated in an adult who was a healthcare worker with PCR-confirmed SARS-CoV-2 infection or an uninfected control (not recorded which). Written as DNA, the CDR3 is TGTGCCAGCAGCTCCGCTCCCCTTACAGAGACCCAGTACTTC. This gives the protein CASSSAPLTETQYF.